Following are 27 T cell receptor beta chains from one sample sequenced in a study of cytomegalovirus exposure and HLA in healthy donors. Both 60 Vbeta primers and 13 Jbeta primers went into the PCR. Sequencing was performed with immunoSEQ multiplex PCR; in TCRdb, only in-frame clones are kept and a portion is missing. The table shows about 160,000 clones, with roughly 79% occurring only once. Material for sequencing was PBMCs. These TCRs come from a woman in her thirties or forties in good health and CMV-seropositive.

As concerns this clone: At one end the junction does not follow the germline gene, possibly because of a read error. Other DNA sequences in this sample translate to the same CDR3. The rearrangement joins TRBV7-6 to TRBJ1-2, with TRBD1 matching 8 bases. The CDR3 runs 14 residues. Germline V gene sequence: CDR1 SGHVS, CDR2 FNYEAQ. The CDR3 DNA sequence: TGCGCCAGCAGCTCAGAGACAGGGGAAACTGGCTACACCTTC. It codes for CASSSETGETGYTF. Together with reference TRBV7-6 and TRBJ1-2, the CDR3 gives the full variable domain: GAGVSQSPRYKVTKRGQDVALRCDPISGHVSLYWYRQALGQGPEFLTYFNYEAQQDKSGLPNDRFSAERPEGSISTLTIQRTEQRDSAMYRCASSSETGETGYTFGSGTRLTVV.

The table lists this clone with a count of one. The chain uses TRBV9 and TRBJ2-3; TRBD1 aligns across 7 bases. Germline CDR1 reads SGDLS; CDR2 reads YYNGEE. V lost 3 bases to trimming and J lost 0 bases; unmatched junction nucleotides: 4. This CDR3 contains 15 residues. CDR3 sequence (DNA): TGTGCCAGCAGCGATGGGACAGCTAGCACAGATACGCAGTATTTT. This sequence encodes CASSDGTASTDTQYF.

The count of this clone is one. This sequence joins TRBV30 and TRBJ1-4, with no clear D. In germline, CDR1 is GTSNPN, CDR2 SVGIG (reference sequence). V lost 0 bases to trimming and J lost 11 bases, with 10 bases between them. This CDR3 has 12 residues. The CDR3 spells CAWSVSVGKLFF. CDR3 DNA sequence: TGTGCCTGGAGTGTTAGTGTGGGCAAACTGTTTTTT.

The J gene is TRBJ1-2, the V gene TRBV5-6; 7 positions agree with TRBD1. Germline V gives CDR1 SGHDT, CDR2 YYEEEE. CDR3 length: 12 amino acids. The V and J ends lost 1 base and 10 bases, in that order; junction bases with no gene match: 4. The DNA for the CDR3 is TGTGCCAGCAGCTTGACAGGGGCCCACTACACCTTC. Protein: CASSLTGAHYTF.

The V call is TRBV6-1, the J call TRBJ1-6; 7 bases line up with TRBD1. This CDR3 has 14 amino acids. CDR1 and CDR2 (germline): MNHNS, SASEGT. V shed 8 bases, J shed 9 bases, and the junction held 10 bases outside the gene matches. The DNA for the CDR3 is TGTGCCAGCGCCCCAGACAGGGTTGGTTCACCCCTCCACTTT. Encoded protein: CASAPDRVGSPLHF.

The chain couples TRBV11-2 to TRBJ2-3; no clear D. The CDR3 loop spans 15 amino acids. V was shortened by 1 base and J by 1 base, with 9 bases between the two germline ends. Germline-derived CDR1 and CDR2 are SGHAT and FQNNGV. CDR3 in DNA: TGTGCCAGCAGCTTAGGCCGGGTACGCACAGATACGCAGTATTTT. This codes for CASSLGRVRTDTQYF.

The J gene is TRBJ2-3, the V gene TRBV2; D possibly corresponds to TRBD2 (7 bases). Per germline, CDR1 SNHLY and CDR2 FYNNEI. Trimming shortened V by 4 bases and J by 9 bases, and 14 bases separated the two germline ends. The CDR3 sequence is 13 residues long. CDR3 bases: TGTGCCAGCAGTGCCGGGGGGCCGGCCACGCAGTATTTT. Its protein product is CASSAGGPATQYF.

A few counts support this clone. CDR3 sequence (DNA): TGTGCAAGTCGCTCCCGCGAGGCGGGGGGGAACAATGAGCAGTTCTTC. Amino acid sequence: CASRSREAGGNNEQFF. V gene TRBV12-2 combines with J gene TRBJ2-1; the table calls TRBD2, which could not be checked here. TRBV12-2 is described as a pseudogene. This CDR3 is built from 16 residues.

The chain couples TRBV30 to TRBJ2-6; no firm D call. Looked up from germline, CDR1 is GTSNPN and CDR2 is SVGIG (reference sequence). CDR3 size: 12 residues. The CDR3 spells CCLRSGANVLTF. The CDR3 DNA reads as TGTTGCCTCAGAAGTGGGGCCAACGTCCTGACTTTC.

The chain uses TRBV30 and TRBJ1-6; D unclear. Germline loops: CDR1 GTSNPN, CDR2 SVGIG (reference sequence). The CDR3 is 11 residues long. The V end lost 5 bases, the J end lost 13 bases, and 12 bases lay between the germline ends. The CDR3 region is CAWGNGGPLHF. The CDR3 DNA reads as TGTGCCTGGGGGAATGGCGGGCCCCTCCACTTT.

The chain employs TRBV2 and TRBJ1-2; D ambiguous. Per germline, CDR1 SNHLY and CDR2 FYNNEI. This CDR3 spans 13 amino acids. Trimming pared 4 bases from V and 0 bases from J, leaving 6 bases between. The DNA for the CDR3 is TGTGCCAGCAGTGGTGTAGCTAACTATGGCTACACCTTC. Its translation is CASSGVANYGYTF.

This CDR3 is CASSADRAGNTIYF. CDR3 bases: TGTGCCAGCAGCGCGGACAGGGCTGGAAACACCATATATTTT. The chain couples TRBV2 to TRBJ1-3; 8 nucleotides agree with TRBD1. Germline V gene data show CDR1 as SNHLY and CDR2 as FYNNEI. V shed 6 bases and J 2 bases; nucleotides not matched to a gene: 3. There are 14 residues in the CDR3.

This chain connects TRBV11-2 to TRBJ2-4; 12 bases align to TRBD2. The CDR3 runs 16 residues. The J segment lost 3 bases and the V segment lost 0 bases, leaving 0 bases of the junction unmatched. Germline-derived CDR1 and CDR2 are SGHAT and FQNNGV. The CDR3 region is CASSLELAGGKNIQYF. CDR3 DNA sequence: TGTGCCAGCAGCTTAGAACTAGCGGGGGGCAAAAACATTCAGTACTTC. The full variable domain, in which reference TRBV11-2 and TRBJ2-4 provide the parts outside the CDR3, is EAGVAQSPRYKIIEKRQSVAFWCNPISGHATLYWYQQILGQGPKLLIQFQNNGVVDDSQLPKDRFSAERLKGVDSTLKIQPAKLEDSAVYLCASSLELAGGKNIQYFGAGTRLSVL.

This rearrangement joins TRBV10-3 to TRBJ2-7, with D tentatively TRBD1 (5 bases). This CDR3 is built from 12 residues. Germline V gene data show CDR1 as ENHRY and CDR2 as SYGVKD. V lost 5 bases to trimming and J lost 1 base, with 6 bases between them. The DNA of the CDR3 is TGTGCCATCAGTACAGGATCCTACGAGCAGTACTTC. Translating it yields CAISTGSYEQYF.

V gene TRBV6-6 combines with J gene TRBJ1-2, with D perhaps TRBD1 (5 bases). Germline CDR1 reads MNHNY; CDR2 reads SVGAGI (reference sequence). Deletions cut 2 bases from V and 8 bases from J, with 15 bases between. This CDR3 comprises 14 residues. CDR3 in amino acids: CASSYQQVKAGYTF. CDR3 in DNA: TGTGCCAGCAGTTACCAACAGGTGAAGGCGGGCTACACCTTC.

This clone was seen a few times. The chain links TRBV11-1 to TRBJ2-1; 9 nucleotides align to TRBD2. Germline assignment: CDR1 SGHAT and CDR2 FQDESV (reference sequence). J was trimmed by 4 bases and V by 8 bases; bases with no gene match: 6. The CDR3 is 14 residues long. The CDR3, as DNA: TGTGCCAGCCAACTAGCGGGTCATTACAATGAGCAGTTCTTC. Its protein product is CASQLAGHYNEQFF.

V and J are TRBV5-4 and TRBJ1-5; no reliable D call. CDR1 is SGHNT and CDR2 is YYREEE in the germline V gene (reference sequence). The CDR3 consists of 15 residues. V lost 2 bases to trimming and J lost 4 bases, with 13 bases between them. The CDR3 loop is CASSLFSEDNQPQHF. CDR3 nucleotide sequence: TGTGCCAGCAGCTTATTCTCCGAGGATAATCAGCCCCAGCATTTT.

The J gene is TRBJ1-4, the V gene TRBV5-6; perhaps TRBD1 as D (6 bases). This CDR3 is built from 14 residues. V was shortened by 1 base and J by 7 bases, with 11 bases between the two germline ends. Germline V CDR1 and CDR2: SGHDT, YYEEEE. The CDR3 here is CASSLRTVLEKLFF. The CDR3 nucleotides read TGTGCCAGCAGCTTGCGGACAGTCCTTGAAAAACTGTTTTTT.

The chain is built from TRBV10-3 and TRBJ1-5; maybe TRBD1 (5 bases). The CDR3 sequence is 15 residues long. V shed 3 bases and J shed 3 bases, with 12 bases lying between them. Germline V gene sequence: CDR1 ENHRY, CDR2 SYGVKD. CDR3 sequence reads: CAISDSGGPNQPQHF. The CDR3 DNA follows: TGTGCCATCAGTGACAGCGGGGGACCCAATCAGCCCCAGCATTTT.

The chain is built from TRBV30 and TRBJ1-1; 11 nucleotides match TRBD1. Germline-derived CDR1 and CDR2 are GTSNPN and SVGIG (reference sequence). Trimming removed 7 bases from V and 4 bases from J; junction bases left unmatched: 11. The length of the CDR3 is 15 residues. CDR3 protein: CAYDPGGTGGTEAFF. The CDR3 nucleotides read TGTGCCTACGATCCGGGCGGGACAGGGGGCACTGAAGCTTTCTTT.

There are a few counts of this clone. At one end the junction does not follow the germline gene, possibly because of a read error. The rearrangement uses TRBV30 and TRBJ1-1, with D unresolved. The CDR3 is 13 amino acids. Germline V lookup: CDR1 GTSNPN, CDR2 SVGIG (reference sequence). The CDR3 bases are TGTGCATGGAATATTCGGGGGAACACTGAAGCTTTCTTT. The encoded protein is CAWNIRGNTEAFF.

This chain uses TRBV27 with TRBJ2-7; TRBD2 might be the D (5 bases). The CDR3 runs 15 residues. V was shortened by 5 bases and J by 3 bases, with 17 bases between the two germline ends. Looked up from germline, CDR1 is MNHEY and CDR2 is SMNVEV (reference sequence). CDR3 loop: CASSTEERRNYEQYF. CDR3 nucleotide sequence: TGTGCCAGCAGTACGGAGGAGAGAAGAAACTACGAGCAGTACTTC.

The chain carries TRBV7-8 and TRBJ2-2; D is undetermined. V was trimmed by 5 bases and J by 7 bases, leaving 17 bases between them. Germline V gene lookup returns CDR1 SGHVS and CDR2 FQNEAQ. The CDR3 runs to 15 residues. As DNA, the CDR3 is TGTGCCAGCAGCCGCGACTCCTGGGTGATCGGGGAGCTGTTTTTT. Protein sequence: CASSRDSWVIGELFF.

This chain connects TRBV4-1 to TRBJ2-3; perhaps TRBD1 as D (7 bases). The CDR3 totals 16 residues. Trimming left V 1 base short and J 5 bases short, with 16 bases between. Germline values: CDR1 MGHRA, CDR2 YSYEKL. In nucleotides, the CDR3 is TGCGCCAGCAGCCAAGCGACAGGGAGGTTTGAAGATACGCAGTATTTT. This sequence encodes CASSQATGRFEDTQYF.

There are a few counts of this clone. V gene TRBV27 combines with J gene TRBJ2-5; 12 bases match TRBD2. This CDR3 contains 16 residues. The germline gives CDR1 MNHEY, CDR2 SMNVEV (reference sequence). V lost 7 bases and J lost 4; bases outside the gene matches: 10. As DNA, the CDR3 is TGTGCCAGCAACCCGGGACTAGCGGGTCGTGGAGAGACCCAGTACTTC. The encoded protein is CASNPGLAGRGETQYF.

The chain's CDR3 is CASSPRGQSNQPQHF. DNA for the CDR3: TGTGCCAGCAGCCCTCGTGGGCAGTCCAATCAGCCCCAGCATTTT. The chain uses TRBV9 and TRBJ1-5; D not certain. The V end was cut by 4 bases, the J end by 3 bases, with 14 bases between. The CDR3 covers 15 residues. Germline V gives CDR1 SGDLS, CDR2 YYNGEE. Full variable domain (missing parts from reference TRBV9 and TRBJ1-5): DSGVTQTPKHLITATGQRVTLRCSPRSGDLSVYWYQQSLDQGLQFLIQYYNGEERAKGNILERFSAQQFPDLHSELNLSSLELGDSALYFCASSPRGQSNQPQHFGDGTRLSIL.

The chain uses TRBV5-4 and TRBJ2-7, with TRBD1 matching 10 bases. Looked up from germline, CDR1 is SGHNT and CDR2 is YYREEE (reference sequence). J lost 4 bases, V lost 4 bases, and 5 bases had no gene match. This CDR3 is 14 amino acids long. CDR3 protein: CASSTDRGQYEQYF. In nucleotides, the CDR3 is TGTGCCAGCAGCACTGACAGGGGGCAATACGAGCAGTACTTC.